This T cell receptor beta chain comes out of a study of CD8+CD57+ T cells in acquired aplastic anemia. Study details: Each DNA sample taken from sorted CD4+ and CD8+ cells came to about 3.4 ug on average. CD4+ cell libraries from healthy donors averaged roughly 10 million reads.

Profiling that covered TCR beta VDJ and CDR3 relied on genomic DNA as its template. MiXCR, run by TCRdb on the reads, gives a single entry per CDR3 protein. Of some 68,000 distinct CDR3 sequences detected, roughly 50% appear once; the ten largest clones hold about 8%. Germline assignment: CDR1 SSHAT and CDR2 FNYEAQ (reference sequence). Trimming pared 1 base from V and 10 bases from J, leaving 8 bases between. There are 13 residues in the CDR3. Study-level results: Patient and control CD8+ Simpson's diversity was not significantly different. Sharing between patients and controls was observed for around 30 CD8+ CDR3 sequences.

Notes on this clonotype: Its antigen is still unknown.

The receptor was derived from a human donor in good health, serving as a control. Sequencing used sorted CD4+, CD8+, or CD8+CD57+ T cells (not recorded which) from PBMCs. V and J are TRBV7-7 and TRBJ1-6, with D unresolved. CDR3 DNA: TGTGCCAGCAGCTTAGGTGGAGACTCACCCCTCCACTTT. It is translated as CASSLGGDSPLHF.